This passage covers 12 T cell receptor beta chains from one sample sequenced in a study of OX40 agonist ivuxolimab in advanced cancers. Profiling relied on immunoSEQ multiplex PCR, and the TCRdb table lists in-frame clones only, not all of them. The repertoire holds around 84,000 clones, with approximately 95% as singletons. The sample consisted of CD4+ or CD8+ T cells sorted from blood, taken in a trial of the OX40 agonist ivuxolimab. These receptors were taken from an adult with an advanced solid tumor such as melanoma, head and neck, liver or kidney cancer.

The chain recombines TRBV4-3 with TRBJ2-7; D not certain. The CDR3 length is 15 residues. V dropped 0 bases and J dropped 3 bases, with 12 bases sitting between them. In germline, CDR1 is LGHNA, CDR2 YSLEER. The CDR3 loop is CASSQDAGPGYEQYF. CDR3 nucleotide sequence: TGCGCCAGCAGCCAAGATGCTGGTCCCGGCTACGAGCAGTACTTC.

This chain links TRBV5-6 with TRBJ2-2, with 7 bases that match TRBD2. From germline, CDR1 is SGHDT and CDR2 YYEEEE. This CDR3 has 16 amino acids. The ends lost 0 bases at V and 3 bases at J; junction bases unmatched: 5. The CDR3 protein is CASSLAASGYTGELFF. For the CDR3, the DNA is TGTGCCAGCAGCTTGGCGGCTAGCGGTTACACCGGGGAGCTGTTTTTT. Full variable domain (outside the CDR3, taken from reference TRBV5-6 and TRBJ2-2): DAGVTQSPTHLIKTRGQQVTLRCSPKSGHDTVSWYQQALGQGPQFIFQYYEEEERQRGNFPDRFSGHQFPNYSSELNVNALLLGDSALYLCASSLAASGYTGELFFGEGSRLTVL.

The chain combines TRBV2 with TRBJ1-1; TRBD1 might be the D (5 bases). V was shortened by 3 bases and J by 5 bases, with 13 bases between the two germline ends. Per germline, CDR1 SNHLY and CDR2 FYNNEI. The CDR3 is 14 amino acids. The CDR3: CASSDRTEGTEAFF. CDR3 coding DNA: TGTGCCAGCAGTGATCGAACCGAGGGGACTGAAGCTTTCTTT.

The chain carries TRBV11-2 and TRBJ1-2, with TRBD1 identical over 8 bases. V lost 1 base and J lost 8; bases outside the gene matches: 6. Germline CDR1 and CDR2: SGHAT and FQNNGV. This CDR3 is 14 amino acids long. The CDR3 nucleotides are TGTGCCAGCAGCTTAGGGGGACAGGCACGGGGCTACACCTTC. Translating gives CASSLGGQARGYTF.

The chain is built from TRBV19 and TRBJ2-2; the match to TRBD2 covers 10 bases. The ends lost 7 bases at V and 5 bases at J; junction bases unmatched: 13. This CDR3 is built from 17 residues. Looked up from germline, CDR1 is LNHDA and CDR2 is SQIVND (reference sequence). The CDR3 nucleotides are TGTGCCAGTACCCCGTGGGCTAGCGGGAGAGGAACCGGGGAGCTGTTTTTT. It translates to CASTPWASGRGTGELFF.

The V call is TRBV10-3, the J call TRBJ1-3; D is unclear. CDR3 size: 10 residues. Germline assignment: CDR1 ENHRY and CDR2 SYGVKD. V was clipped by 10 bases and J by 7 bases, with 8 bases between them. The CDR3 nucleotides read TGTGCCAGCCTGGGTAACACCATATATTTT. Amino acid sequence: CASLGNTIYF.

This clone occurred once. This chain links TRBV5-4 with TRBJ1-2; D ambiguous. CDR1 is SGHNT, CDR2 YYREEE, per germline (reference sequence). Trimming shortened V by 4 bases and J by 4 bases, and 8 bases separated the two germline ends. This CDR3 is 12 amino acids long. CDR3 DNA sequence: TGTGCCAGCAGCGACGGGGTCTATGGCTACACCTTC. Translating gives CASSDGVYGYTF.

The chain recombines TRBV11-3 with TRBJ2-3, with D maybe TRBD2 (5 bases). CDR3 length: 12 residues. Per the germline V gene, CDR1 is SGHNT and CDR2 is YENEEA. V was shortened by 4 bases and J by 6 bases, with 8 bases between the two germline ends. This CDR3 reads CASSSGSDTQYF. CDR3 DNA sequence: TGTGCCAGCAGCTCGGGGAGTGATACGCAGTATTTT.

The gene calls are TRBV9 and TRBJ1-2; D call uncertain. This CDR3 is built from 10 residues. Germline V CDR1 and CDR2: SGDLS, YYNGEE. V lost 3 bases, J lost 9 bases, and 6 bases lay in between. The chain's CDR3 is CASSGPSYTF. CDR3 nucleotide sequence: TGTGCCAGCAGCGGCCCTAGCTACACCTTC.

This chain uses TRBV4-2 with TRBJ2-5; a possible D gene is TRBD2 (7 bases). The V gene lost 0 bases and the J gene lost 9 bases, with 17 bases spanning the gap. CDR1 and CDR2 from the germline V gene are LGHNA and YNFKEQ. The CDR3 sequence is 15 residues long. The CDR3 DNA sequence: TGTGCCAGCAGCCAAGATCTTGCGGGGAGGGGGGCCCAGTACTTC. This encodes CASSQDLAGRGAQYF.

This rearrangement joins TRBV5-6 to TRBJ2-3; D uncertain. There are 16 residues in the CDR3. Deletions cut 1 base from V and 2 bases from J, with 14 bases between. Germline V lookup: CDR1 SGHDT, CDR2 YYEEEE. In DNA, the CDR3 is TGTGCCAGCAGCTTGTCCCCGGACGGCTCCACAGATACGCAGTATTTT. Its translation: CASSLSPDGSTDTQYF.

The chain recombines TRBV5-8 with TRBJ1-2; perhaps TRBD1 as D (5 bases). This CDR3 has 16 amino acids. V was pared by 1 base and J by 8 bases, with 21 bases between. Per the germline V gene, CDR1 is SGHTS and CDR2 is YDEGEE. The CDR3 nucleotides are TGTGCCAGCAGCTTGTCGACGGGACTCAGCACCCCAGGCTACACCTTC. Residues: CASSLSTGLSTPGYTF. Full variable domain (missing parts from reference TRBV5-8 and TRBJ1-2): EAGVTQSPTHLIKTRGQQATLRCSPISGHTSVYWYQQALGLGLQFLLWYDEGEERNRGNFPPRFSGRQFPNYSSELNVNALELEDSALYLCASSLSTGLSTPGYTFGSGTRLTVV.